This T cell receptor beta chain was identified in a study of cytomegalovirus exposure and HLA in healthy donors. Study-level points and caveats: Rarity characterized most TCR sequences, yet some public TCRs appeared in many donors.

PCR was performed using 60 Vbeta and 13 Jbeta primers. Profiled with immunoSEQ multiplex PCR; TCRdb holds only in-frame clones, not every one. The table lists about 98,000 clones, approximately 70% of them singletons. This clone was picked up one time. Its antigen is currently unknown. The CDR3 is 13 amino acids. V was shortened by 4 bases and J by 12 bases, with 19 bases between the two germline ends. Germline assignment: CDR1 SGHTA and CDR2 FQGNSA. Among the donors, all were healthy bone marrow donors. This sequence joins TRBV7-2 and TRBJ2-7; a possible D gene is TRBD1 (7 bases). The material sequenced was PBMCs. The receptor was derived from a man aged 45-65 years in good health and CMV-seronegative. CDR3 residues: CASSSSFRGELYF. The CDR3 DNA reads as TGTGCCAGCAGCTCCTCATTCAGGGGGGAACTGTACTTC. Complete variable domain (other parts from reference TRBV7-2 and TRBJ2-7): GAGVSQSPSNKVTEKGKDVELRCDPISGHTALYWYRQSLGQGLEFLIYFQGNSAPDKSGLPSDRFSAERTGGSVSTLTIQRTQQEDSAVYLCASSSSFRGELYFGPGTRLTVT.